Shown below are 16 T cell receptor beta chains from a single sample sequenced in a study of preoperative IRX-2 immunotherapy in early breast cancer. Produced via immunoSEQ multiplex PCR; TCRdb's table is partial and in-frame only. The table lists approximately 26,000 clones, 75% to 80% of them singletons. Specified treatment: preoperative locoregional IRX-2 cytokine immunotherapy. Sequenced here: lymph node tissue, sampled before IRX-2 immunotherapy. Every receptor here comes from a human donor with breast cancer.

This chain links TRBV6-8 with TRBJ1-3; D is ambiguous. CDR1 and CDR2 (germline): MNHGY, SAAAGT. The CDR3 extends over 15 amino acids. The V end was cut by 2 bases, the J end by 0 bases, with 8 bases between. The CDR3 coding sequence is TGTGCCAGCAGTTACCAGACCGACTCTGGAAACACCATATATTTT. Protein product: CASSYQTDSGNTIYF.

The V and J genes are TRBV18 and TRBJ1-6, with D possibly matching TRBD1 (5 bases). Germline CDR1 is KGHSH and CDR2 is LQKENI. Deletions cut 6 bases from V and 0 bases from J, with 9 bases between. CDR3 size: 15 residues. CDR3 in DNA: TGTGCCAGCTCCCCAGGGAGCTCCTATAATTCACCCCTCCACTTT. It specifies CASSPGSSYNSPLHF.

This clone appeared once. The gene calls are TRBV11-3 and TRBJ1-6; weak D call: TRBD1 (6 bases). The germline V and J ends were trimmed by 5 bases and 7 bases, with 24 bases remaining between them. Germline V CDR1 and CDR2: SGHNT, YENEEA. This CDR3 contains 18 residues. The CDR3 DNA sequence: TGTGCCAGCAGCCCCACGGCGGGGGCGTTTAGAAAGAATTCACCCCTCCACTTT. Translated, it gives CASSPTAGAFRKNSPLHF.

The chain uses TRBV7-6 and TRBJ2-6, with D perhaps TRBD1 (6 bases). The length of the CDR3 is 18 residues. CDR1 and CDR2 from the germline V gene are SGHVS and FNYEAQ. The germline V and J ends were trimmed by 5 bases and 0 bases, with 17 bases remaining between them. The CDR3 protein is CASSARTAPVSGANVLTF. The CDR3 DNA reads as TGTGCCAGCAGCGCCCGGACAGCTCCCGTCTCTGGGGCCAACGTCCTGACTTTC. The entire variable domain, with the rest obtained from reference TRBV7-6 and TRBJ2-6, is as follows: GAGVSQSPRYKVTKRGQDVALRCDPISGHVSLYWYRQALGQGPEFLTYFNYEAQQDKSGLPNDRFSAERPEGSISTLTIQRTEQRDSAMYRCASSARTAPVSGANVLTFGAGSRLTVL.

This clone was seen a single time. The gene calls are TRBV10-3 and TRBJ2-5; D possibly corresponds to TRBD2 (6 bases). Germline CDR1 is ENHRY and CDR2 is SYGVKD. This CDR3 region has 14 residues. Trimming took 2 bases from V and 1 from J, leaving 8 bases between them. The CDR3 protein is CAISEGGPQETQYF. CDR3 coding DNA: TGTGCCATCAGTGAGGGAGGGCCCCAAGAGACCCAGTACTTC.

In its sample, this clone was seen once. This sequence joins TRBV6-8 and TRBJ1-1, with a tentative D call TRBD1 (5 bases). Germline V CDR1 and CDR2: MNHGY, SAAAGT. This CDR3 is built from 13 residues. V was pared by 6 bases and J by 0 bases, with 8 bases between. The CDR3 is CASRTEMNTEAFF. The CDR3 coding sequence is TGTGCCAGCAGGACAGAGATGAACACTGAAGCTTTCTTT.

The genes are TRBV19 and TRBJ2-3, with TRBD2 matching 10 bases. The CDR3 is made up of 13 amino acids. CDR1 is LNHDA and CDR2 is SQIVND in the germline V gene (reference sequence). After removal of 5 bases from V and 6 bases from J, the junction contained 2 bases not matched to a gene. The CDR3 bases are TGTGCCAGTAGTCAGGGACTAGCGGATACGCAGTATTTT. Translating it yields CASSQGLADTQYF.

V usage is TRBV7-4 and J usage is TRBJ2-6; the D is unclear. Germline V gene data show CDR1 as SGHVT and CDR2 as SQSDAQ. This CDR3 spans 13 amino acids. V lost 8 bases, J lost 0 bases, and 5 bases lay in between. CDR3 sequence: CASRSSGANVLTF. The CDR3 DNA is TGTGCCAGCCGTAGCTCTGGGGCCAACGTCCTGACTTTC.

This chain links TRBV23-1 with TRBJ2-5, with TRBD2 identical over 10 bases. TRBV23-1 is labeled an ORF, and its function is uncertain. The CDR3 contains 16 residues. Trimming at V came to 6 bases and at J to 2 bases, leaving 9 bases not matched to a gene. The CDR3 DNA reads TGCGCCAGCAGCCAAAGTAGCGGGGGGCCTCAAGAGACCCAGTACTTC. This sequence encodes CASSQSSGGPQETQYF.

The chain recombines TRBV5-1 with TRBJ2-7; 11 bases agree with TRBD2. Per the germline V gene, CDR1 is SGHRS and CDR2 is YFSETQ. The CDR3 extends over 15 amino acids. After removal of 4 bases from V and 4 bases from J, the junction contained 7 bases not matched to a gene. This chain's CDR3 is CASSAGTSGLYEQYF. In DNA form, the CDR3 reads TGCGCCAGCAGCGCCGGGACTAGCGGCCTTTACGAGCAGTACTTC.

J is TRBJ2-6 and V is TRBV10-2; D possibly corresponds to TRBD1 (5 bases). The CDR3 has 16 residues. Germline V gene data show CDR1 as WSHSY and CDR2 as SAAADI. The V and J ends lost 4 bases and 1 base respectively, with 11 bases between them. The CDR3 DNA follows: TGCGCCAGCAGTGGACGGAAGGGGTCTGGGGCCAACGTCCTGACTTTC. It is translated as CASSGRKGSGANVLTF.

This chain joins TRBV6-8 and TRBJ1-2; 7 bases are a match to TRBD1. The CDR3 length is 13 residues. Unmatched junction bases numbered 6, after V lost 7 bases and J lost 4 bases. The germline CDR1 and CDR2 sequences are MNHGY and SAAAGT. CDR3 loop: CASNNRQGYGYTF. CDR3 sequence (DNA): TGTGCCAGCAATAATCGACAGGGCTATGGCTACACCTTC.

The CDR3 DNA reads as TGTGCCAGCAGTTCGACCCGCAGGGGGCTCCCTAATGAAAAACTGTTTTTT. This sequence encodes CASSSTRRGLPNEKLFF. This rearrangement joins TRBV28 to TRBJ1-4, with 8 bases aligning to TRBD1. Trimming cost V 4 bases and J 3 bases; bases outside gene matches: 10. This CDR3 has 17 amino acids. From germline, CDR1 is MDHEN and CDR2 SYDVKM.

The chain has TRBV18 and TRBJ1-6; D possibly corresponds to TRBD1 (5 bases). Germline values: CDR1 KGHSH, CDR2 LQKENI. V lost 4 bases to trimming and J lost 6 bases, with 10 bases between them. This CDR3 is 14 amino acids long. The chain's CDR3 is CASSLAGRNSPLHF. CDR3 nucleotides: TGTGCCAGCTCACTGGCAGGGCGTAATTCACCCCTCCACTTT.

The CDR3 protein is CASSQRRGSNTEAFF. CDR3 sequence (DNA): TGTGCCAGCAGCCAACGACGGGGGTCGAACACTGAAGCTTTCTTT. The rearrangement joins TRBV11-3 to TRBJ1-1; TRBD1 might be the D (5 bases). The V end was cut by 5 bases, the J end by 1 base, with 14 bases between. The CDR3 covers 15 residues. The germline V gene encodes CDR1 SGHNT and CDR2 YENEEA.

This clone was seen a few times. CDR3 sequence (DNA): TGTGCCAGCAGCCCCCCCGGACAGGAGAGCACTGAAGCTTTCTTT. Amino acids: CASSPPGQESTEAFF. The rearrangement uses TRBV11-3 and TRBJ1-1; 7 bases are a match to TRBD1. Germline V gene data show CDR1 as SGHNT and CDR2 as YENEEA. The junction had 10 bases not matched to a gene; V was cut back by 5 bases and J by 4 bases. The CDR3 has 15 amino acids.